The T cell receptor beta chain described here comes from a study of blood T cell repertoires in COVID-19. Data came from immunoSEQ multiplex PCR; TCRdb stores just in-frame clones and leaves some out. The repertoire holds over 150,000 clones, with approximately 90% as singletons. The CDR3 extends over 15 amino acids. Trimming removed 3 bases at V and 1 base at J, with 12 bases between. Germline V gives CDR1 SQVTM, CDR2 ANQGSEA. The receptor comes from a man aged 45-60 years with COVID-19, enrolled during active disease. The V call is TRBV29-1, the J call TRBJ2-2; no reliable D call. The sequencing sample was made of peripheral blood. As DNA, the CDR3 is TGCAGCGTTGATTCAGGTGCAGGGAACACCGGGGAGCTGTTTTTT. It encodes CSVDSGAGNTGELFF.